Each of the 12 T cell receptor beta chains below was sequenced from the same sample in a study of blood T cells in healthy people across ages. The second PCR ran about 7 to 12 cycles with a sample-barcoded 5' primer and J-beta primers. TCRdb re-called the 5' RACE reads with MiXCR, one entry per CDR3 protein. Of 1.5 million to 2 million distinct CDR3 sequences in the sample, roughly 52% were seen once. The sample comprised blood. These receptor sequences come from a woman in her thirties or forties in good health.

The chain is built from TRBV20-1 and TRBJ2-3, with D perhaps matching TRBD2 (5 bases). Per germline, CDR1 DFQATT and CDR2 SNEGSKA (reference sequence). CDR3 length: 13 residues. The germline V and J ends were trimmed by 6 bases and 6 bases, with 16 bases remaining between them. The CDR3 sequence is CSAPILRADTQYF. The DNA of the CDR3 is TGCAGTGCCCCTATTTTGAGGGCTGATACGCAGTATTTT.

Regarding this clonotype: This could be a read error, since a much larger clone is one nucleotide away. This chain joins TRBV20-1 and TRBJ2-3; D possibly corresponds to TRBD2 (6 bases). CDR1 DFQATT and CDR2 SNEGSKA come from the germline V gene (reference sequence). This CDR3 spans 14 amino acids. The germline V and J ends were trimmed by 1 base and 1 base, with 9 bases remaining between them. The CDR3 DNA is TGCAGTGCTAGAGTGGCTAGCGGCACAGATACGCAGTATTTT. Translated, it gives CSARVASGTDTQYF.

This clonotype has a single count. The chain is built from TRBV5-4 and TRBJ2-3; TRBD2 matches 7 bases. CDR1 SGHNT and CDR2 YYREEE come from the germline V gene (reference sequence). The trim removed 4 bases at V and 4 bases at J, leaving 12 bases unmatched. This CDR3 comprises 16 residues. The CDR3: CASSPESSGESDTQYF. The CDR3 nucleotides are TGTGCCAGCAGCCCCGAATCAAGCGGGGAATCAGATACGCAGTATTTT.

The rearrangement links TRBV20-1 to TRBJ2-5; D uncertain. Germline assignment: CDR1 DFQATT and CDR2 SNEGSKA (reference sequence). V shed 1 base and J shed 3 bases, with 18 bases lying between them. The CDR3 contains 16 residues. CDR3 amino acids: CSARGAPGRPKETQYF. CDR3 coding DNA: TGCAGTGCTAGAGGGGCCCCGGGCAGGCCAAAAGAGACCCAGTACTTC.

This chain uses TRBV7-2 with TRBJ1-2; D uncertain. Trimming pared 4 bases from V and 5 bases from J, leaving 17 bases between. This CDR3 is built from 15 residues. The germline V gene encodes CDR1 SGHTA and CDR2 FQGNSA. CDR3 region: CASSSKSRVPYGYTF. For the CDR3, the DNA is TGTGCCAGCAGCTCCAAAAGTCGTGTTCCTTATGGCTACACCTTC.

J is TRBJ1-1 and V is TRBV4-2, with a weak D call TRBD1 (5 bases). Germline values: CDR1 LGHNA, CDR2 YNFKEQ. V shed 0 bases and J shed 4 bases, with 12 bases lying between them. CDR3 length: 15 residues. CDR3 sequence (DNA): TGTGCCAGCAGCCAAGATTTAGGGGTGAGCACTGAAGCTTTCTTT. Amino acids: CASSQDLGVSTEAFF.

The V gene is TRBV4-1, the J gene TRBJ1-5; D is uncertain. The germline V gene has CDR1 MGHRA and CDR2 YSYEKL. The CDR3 has 15 amino acids. V shed 2 bases and J shed 2 bases, with 10 bases lying between them. The CDR3 region is CASSQQVFGNQPQHF. CDR3 nucleotides: TGCGCCAGCAGCCAACAGGTATTTGGCAATCAGCCCCAGCATTTT.

Concerning this clonotype: Germline is not matched at one junction end, which may reflect a read error. J is TRBJ2-4 and V is TRBV7-9, with 7 bases lining up with TRBD1. Germline-derived CDR1 and CDR2 are SEHNR and FQNEAQ (reference sequence). The CDR3 has 15 residues. CDR3 sequence (DNA): TGTGCCAGCAGCTTATCAGTCGGGACAGAAAACACTCAGTACTTC. This codes for CASSLSVGTENTQYF.

The chain employs TRBV28 and TRBJ1-6, with 7 positions matching TRBD1. CDR3 length: 17 residues. Germline CDR1 and CDR2: MDHEN and SYDVKM. The V and J ends lost 7 bases and 7 bases, in that order; junction bases with no gene match: 16. DNA of the CDR3: TGTGCCAGCACCCTTCCCTCTGGACAGGCAGGGAATTCACCCCTCCACTTT. Translating gives CASTLPSGQAGNSPLHF.

The sample holds a few counts of this clonotype. The chain uses TRBV29-1 and TRBJ2-3; D call uncertain. The V and J ends lost 2 bases and 3 bases respectively, with 9 bases between them. This CDR3 is built from 13 residues. The germline gives CDR1 SQVTM, CDR2 ANQGSEA. The CDR3: CSVELLGTDTQYF. In nucleotides, the CDR3 is TGCAGCGTTGAACTATTGGGGACAGATACGCAGTATTTT.

The rearrangement links TRBV4-3 to TRBJ2-5; 10 bases are a match to TRBD2. This CDR3 is built from 15 residues. Germline CDR1 reads LGHNA; CDR2 reads YSLEER. The junction had 6 bases not matched to a gene; V was cut back by 4 bases and J by 4 bases. The CDR3 loop reads CASSLTSGAIETQYF. The DNA for the CDR3 is TGCGCCAGCAGCCTCACTAGCGGGGCCATAGAGACCCAGTACTTC.

The chain's CDR3 is CASSLEGMELGDRGYNEQFF. Here the CDR3 DNA reads TGTGCCAGCAGTTTAGAGGGGATGGAATTAGGGGACAGGGGCTACAATGAGCAGTTCTTC. The chain is built from TRBV12-3 or TRBV12-4 and TRBJ2-1; 10 bases match TRBD1. V lost 1 base and J lost 3; bases outside the gene matches: 15. This CDR3 has 20 residues.